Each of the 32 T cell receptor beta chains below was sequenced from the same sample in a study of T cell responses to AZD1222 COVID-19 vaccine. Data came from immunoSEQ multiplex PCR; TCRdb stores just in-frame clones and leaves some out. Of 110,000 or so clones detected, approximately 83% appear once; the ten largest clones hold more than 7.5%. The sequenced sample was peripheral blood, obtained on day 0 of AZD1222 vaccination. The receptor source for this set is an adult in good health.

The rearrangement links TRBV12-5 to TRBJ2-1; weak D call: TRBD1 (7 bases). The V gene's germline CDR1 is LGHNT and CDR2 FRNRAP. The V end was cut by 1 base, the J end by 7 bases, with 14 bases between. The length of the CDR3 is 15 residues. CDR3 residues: CASGLGGTVGNEQFF. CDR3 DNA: TGTGCTAGTGGTTTGGGCGGGACAGTGGGGAATGAGCAGTTCTTC.

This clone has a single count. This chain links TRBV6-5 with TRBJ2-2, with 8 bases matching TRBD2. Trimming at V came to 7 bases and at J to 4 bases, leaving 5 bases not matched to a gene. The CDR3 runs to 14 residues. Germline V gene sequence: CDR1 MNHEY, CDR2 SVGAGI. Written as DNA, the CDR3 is TGTGCCAGCAATTCCGCGGGAGGCACCGGGGAGCTGTTTTTT. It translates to CASNSAGGTGELFF.

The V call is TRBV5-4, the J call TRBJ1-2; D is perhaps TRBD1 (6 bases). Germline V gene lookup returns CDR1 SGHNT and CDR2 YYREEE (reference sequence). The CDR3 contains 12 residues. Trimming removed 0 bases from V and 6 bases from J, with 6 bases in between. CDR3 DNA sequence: TGTGCCAGCAGCTTGGACAGGGATGGCTACACCTTC. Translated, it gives CASSLDRDGYTF.

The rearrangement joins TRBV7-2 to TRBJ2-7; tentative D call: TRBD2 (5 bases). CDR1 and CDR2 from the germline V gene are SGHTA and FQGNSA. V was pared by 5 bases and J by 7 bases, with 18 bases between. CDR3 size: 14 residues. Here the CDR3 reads CASSHDGSSGEQYF. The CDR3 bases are TGTGCCAGCAGCCACGATGGGTCCTCGGGGGAGCAGTACTTC.

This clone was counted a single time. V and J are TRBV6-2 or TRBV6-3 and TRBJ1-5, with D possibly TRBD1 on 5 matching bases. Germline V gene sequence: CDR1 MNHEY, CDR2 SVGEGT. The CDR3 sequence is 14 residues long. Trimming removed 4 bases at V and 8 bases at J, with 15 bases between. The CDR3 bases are TGTGCCAGCAGTTCTCAGGGAGTGGGTGAGCCCCAGCATTTT. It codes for CASSSQGVGEPQHF.

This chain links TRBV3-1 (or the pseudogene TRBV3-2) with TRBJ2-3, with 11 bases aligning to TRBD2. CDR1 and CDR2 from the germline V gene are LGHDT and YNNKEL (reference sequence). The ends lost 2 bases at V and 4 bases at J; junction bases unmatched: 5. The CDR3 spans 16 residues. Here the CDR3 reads CASSQIAGGRADTQYF. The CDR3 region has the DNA TGTGCCAGCAGCCAAATAGCGGGAGGGAGGGCAGATACGCAGTATTTT.

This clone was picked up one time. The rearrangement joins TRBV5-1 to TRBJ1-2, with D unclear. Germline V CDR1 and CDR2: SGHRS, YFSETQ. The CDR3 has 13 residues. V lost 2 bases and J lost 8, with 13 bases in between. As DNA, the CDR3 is TGCGCCAGCAGCTTAAGCAGGCTGTGGGGCTACACCTTC. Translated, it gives CASSLSRLWGYTF.

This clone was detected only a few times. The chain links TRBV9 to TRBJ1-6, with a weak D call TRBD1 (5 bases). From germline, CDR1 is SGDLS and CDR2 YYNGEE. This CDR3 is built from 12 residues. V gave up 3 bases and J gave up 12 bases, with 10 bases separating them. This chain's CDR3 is CASSEGLLPLHF. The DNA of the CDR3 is TGTGCCAGCAGCGAGGGGTTGTTACCCCTCCACTTT. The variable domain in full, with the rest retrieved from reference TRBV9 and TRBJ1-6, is DSGVTQTPKHLITATGQRVTLRCSPRSGDLSVYWYQQSLDQGLQFLIQYYNGEERAKGNILERFSAQQFPDLHSELNLSSLELGDSALYFCASSEGLLPLHFGNGTRLTVT.

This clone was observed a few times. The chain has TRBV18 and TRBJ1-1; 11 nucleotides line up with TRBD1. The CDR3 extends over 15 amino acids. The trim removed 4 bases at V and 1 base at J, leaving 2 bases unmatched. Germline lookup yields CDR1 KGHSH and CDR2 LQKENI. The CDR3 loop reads CASSRGTGGNTEAFF. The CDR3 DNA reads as TGTGCCAGCTCACGCGGGACAGGGGGGAACACTGAAGCTTTCTTT.

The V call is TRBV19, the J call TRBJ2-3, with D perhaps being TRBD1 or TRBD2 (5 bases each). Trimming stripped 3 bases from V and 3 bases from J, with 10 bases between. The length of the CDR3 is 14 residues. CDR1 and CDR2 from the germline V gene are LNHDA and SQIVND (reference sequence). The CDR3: CASSILGVTDTQYF. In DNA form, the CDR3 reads TGTGCCAGTAGTATCTTGGGGGTTACAGATACGCAGTATTTT.

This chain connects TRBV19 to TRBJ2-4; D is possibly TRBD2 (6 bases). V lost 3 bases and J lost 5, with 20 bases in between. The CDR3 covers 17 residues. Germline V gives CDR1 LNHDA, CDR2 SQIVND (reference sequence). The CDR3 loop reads CASSIFIGGGPENIQYF. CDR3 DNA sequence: TGTGCCAGTAGTATTTTTATCGGGGGAGGACCTGAAAACATTCAGTACTTC.

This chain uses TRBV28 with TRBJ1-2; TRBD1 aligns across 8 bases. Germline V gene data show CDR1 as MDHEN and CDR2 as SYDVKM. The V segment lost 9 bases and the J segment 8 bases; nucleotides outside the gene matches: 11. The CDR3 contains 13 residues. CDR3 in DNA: TGTGCCAGTGGTGGACAGGGAAGGAAGGGCTACACCTTC. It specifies CASGGQGRKGYTF.

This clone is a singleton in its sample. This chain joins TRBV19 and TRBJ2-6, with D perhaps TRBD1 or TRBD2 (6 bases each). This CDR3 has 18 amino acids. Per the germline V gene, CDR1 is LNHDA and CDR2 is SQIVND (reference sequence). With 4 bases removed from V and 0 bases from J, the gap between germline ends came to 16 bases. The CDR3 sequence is CASSRGPGVGSGANVLTF. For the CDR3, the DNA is TGTGCCAGTAGTAGGGGGCCGGGGGTCGGCTCTGGGGCCAACGTCCTGACTTTC.

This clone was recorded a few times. The CDR3 DNA reads as TGCGCCAGCAGCCAAGATCGCGGGACAGGGGGCTACGAGCAGTACTTC. This gives the protein CASSQDRGTGGYEQYF. The rearrangement uses TRBV4-3 and TRBJ2-7; TRBD1 aligns across 11 bases. J was trimmed by 3 bases and V by 0 bases; bases with no gene match: 4. The V gene's germline CDR1 is LGHNA and CDR2 YSLEER. The CDR3 contains 16 residues.

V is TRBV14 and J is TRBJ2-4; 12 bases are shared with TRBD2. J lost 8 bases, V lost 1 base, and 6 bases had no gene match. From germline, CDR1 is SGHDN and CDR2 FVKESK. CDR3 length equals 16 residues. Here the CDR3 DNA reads TGTGCCAGCAGCCAAGGTCTAGCGGGAGGGGGCTACATTCAGTACTTC. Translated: CASSQGLAGGGYIQYF.

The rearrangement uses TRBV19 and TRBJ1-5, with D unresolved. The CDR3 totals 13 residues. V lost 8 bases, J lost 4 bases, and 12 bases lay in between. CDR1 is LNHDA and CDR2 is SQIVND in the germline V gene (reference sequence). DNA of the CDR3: TGTGCCAGTGGAATGGGGTTTAATCAGCCCCAGCATTTT. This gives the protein CASGMGFNQPQHF.

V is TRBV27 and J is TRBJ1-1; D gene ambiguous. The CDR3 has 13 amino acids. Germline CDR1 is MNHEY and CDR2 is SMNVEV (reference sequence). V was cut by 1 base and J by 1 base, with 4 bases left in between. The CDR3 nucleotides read TGTGCCAGCAGTTTATGGGCGAACACTGAAGCTTTCTTT. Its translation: CASSLWANTEAFF.

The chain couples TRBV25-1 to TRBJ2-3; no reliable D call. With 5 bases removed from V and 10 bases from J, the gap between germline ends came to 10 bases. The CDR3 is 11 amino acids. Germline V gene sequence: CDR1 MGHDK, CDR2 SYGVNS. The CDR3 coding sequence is TGTGCCAGCAGTCTGAGTGGTTCGCAGTATTTT. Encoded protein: CASSLSGSQYF.

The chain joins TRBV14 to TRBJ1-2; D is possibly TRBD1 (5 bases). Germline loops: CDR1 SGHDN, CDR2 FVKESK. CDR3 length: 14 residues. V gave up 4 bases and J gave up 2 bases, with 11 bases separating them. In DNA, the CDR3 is TGTGCCAGCAGCCCCGGGGGGGGGAACTATGGCTACACCTTC. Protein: CASSPGGGNYGYTF.

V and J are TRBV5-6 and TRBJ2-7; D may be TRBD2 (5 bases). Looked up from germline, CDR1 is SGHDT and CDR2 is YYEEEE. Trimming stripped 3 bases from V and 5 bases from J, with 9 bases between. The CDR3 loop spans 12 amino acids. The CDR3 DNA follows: TGTGCCAGCAGCTCGTGGGGAGACGAGCAGTACTTC. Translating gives CASSSWGDEQYF.

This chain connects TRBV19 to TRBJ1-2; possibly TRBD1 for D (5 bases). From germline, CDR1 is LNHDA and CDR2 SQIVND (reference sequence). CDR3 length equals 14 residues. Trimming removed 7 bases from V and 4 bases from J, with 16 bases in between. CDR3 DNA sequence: TGTGCCAGTACCCCAGGTGGTGGGGGCTATGGCTACACCTTC. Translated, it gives CASTPGGGGYGYTF.

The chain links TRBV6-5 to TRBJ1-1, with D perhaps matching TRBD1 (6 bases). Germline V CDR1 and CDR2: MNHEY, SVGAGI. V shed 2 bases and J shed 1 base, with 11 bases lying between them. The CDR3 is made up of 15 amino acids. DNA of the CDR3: TGTGCCAGCAGTTACGCAGGGGCCAAGAACACTGAAGCTTTCTTT. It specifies CASSYAGAKNTEAFF.

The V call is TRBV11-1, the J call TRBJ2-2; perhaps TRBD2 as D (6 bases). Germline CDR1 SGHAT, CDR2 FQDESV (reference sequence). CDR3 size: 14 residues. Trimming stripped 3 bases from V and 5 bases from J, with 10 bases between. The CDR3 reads CASSFRGSTGELFF. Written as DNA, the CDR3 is TGTGCCAGCAGCTTTCGGGGGTCTACCGGGGAGCTGTTTTTT. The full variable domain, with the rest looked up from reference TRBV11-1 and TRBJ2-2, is EAEVAQSPRYKITEKSQAVAFWCDPISGHATLYWYRQILGQGPELLVQFQDESVVDDSQLPKDRFSAERLKGVDSTLKIQPAELGDSAMYLCASSFRGSTGELFFGEGSRLTVL.

The CDR3 loop reads CASSNKGETQYF. In DNA, the CDR3 is TGCGCCAGCAGCAATAAGGGAGAGACCCAGTACTTC. V is TRBV5-1 and J is TRBJ2-5; D unresolved. The germline gives CDR1 SGHRS, CDR2 YFSETQ. The germline V and J ends were trimmed by 4 bases and 4 bases, with 8 bases remaining between them. The CDR3 sequence is 12 residues long.

Written as DNA, the CDR3 is TGCGCCAGCAGCATGGGGGGCAGGGGCTCCTACGAGCAGTACTTC. Amino acid sequence: CASSMGGRGSYEQYF. The gene calls are TRBV5-1 and TRBJ2-7; D may correspond to TRBD1 or TRBD2 (6 bases each). This CDR3 comprises 15 residues. Per germline, CDR1 SGHRS and CDR2 YFSETQ. Deletions cut 4 bases from V and 0 bases from J, with 14 bases between.

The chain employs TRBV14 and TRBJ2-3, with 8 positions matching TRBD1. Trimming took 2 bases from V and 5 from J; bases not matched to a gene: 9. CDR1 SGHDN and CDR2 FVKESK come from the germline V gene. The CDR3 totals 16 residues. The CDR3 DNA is TGTGCCAGCAGCCAATTGGGGACAGGTGGGATAGATACGCAGTATTTT. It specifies CASSQLGTGGIDTQYF.

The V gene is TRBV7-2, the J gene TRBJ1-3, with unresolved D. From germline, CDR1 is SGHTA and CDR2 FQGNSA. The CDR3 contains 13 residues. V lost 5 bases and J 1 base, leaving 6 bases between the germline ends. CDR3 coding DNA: TGTGCCAGCAGCATTTATTCTGGAAACACCATATATTTT. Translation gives CASSIYSGNTIYF. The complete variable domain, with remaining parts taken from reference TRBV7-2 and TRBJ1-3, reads GAGVSQSPSNKVTEKGKDVELRCDPISGHTALYWYRQSLGQGLEFLIYFQGNSAPDKSGLPSDRFSAERTGGSVSTLTIQRTQQEDSAVYLCASSIYSGNTIYFGEGSWLTVV.

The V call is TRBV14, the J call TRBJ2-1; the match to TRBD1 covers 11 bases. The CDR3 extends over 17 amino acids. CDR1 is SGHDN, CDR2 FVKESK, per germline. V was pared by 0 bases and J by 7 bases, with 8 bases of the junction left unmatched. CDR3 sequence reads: CASSQDGTGGSRNEQFF. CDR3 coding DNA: TGTGCCAGCAGCCAAGATGGGACAGGGGGTAGTAGGAATGAGCAGTTCTTC.

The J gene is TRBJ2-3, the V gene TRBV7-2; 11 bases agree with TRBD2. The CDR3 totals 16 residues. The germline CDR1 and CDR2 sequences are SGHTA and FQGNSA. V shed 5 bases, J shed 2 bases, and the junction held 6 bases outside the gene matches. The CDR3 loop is CASSPPSGRSTDTQYF. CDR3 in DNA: TGTGCCAGCAGCCCCCCTAGCGGGAGGTCCACAGATACGCAGTATTTT.

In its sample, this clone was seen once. The chain's CDR3 is CAISEPGTQKLYEQYF. DNA of the CDR3: TGTGCCATCAGTGAGCCCGGGACCCAGAAACTCTACGAGCAGTACTTC. The rearrangement uses TRBV10-3 and TRBJ2-7; D tentatively fits TRBD1 or TRBD2 (5 bases each). Germline V gene sequence: CDR1 ENHRY, CDR2 SYGVKD. The germline V and J ends were trimmed by 2 bases and 3 bases, with 17 bases remaining between them. The CDR3 is made up of 16 amino acids.

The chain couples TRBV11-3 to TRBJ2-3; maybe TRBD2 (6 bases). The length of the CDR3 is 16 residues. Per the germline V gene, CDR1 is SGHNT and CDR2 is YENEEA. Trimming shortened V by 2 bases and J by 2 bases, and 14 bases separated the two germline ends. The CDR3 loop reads CASSLSRDFFTDTQYF. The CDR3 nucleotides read TGTGCCAGCAGCTTATCCCGGGACTTCTTCACAGATACGCAGTATTTT.

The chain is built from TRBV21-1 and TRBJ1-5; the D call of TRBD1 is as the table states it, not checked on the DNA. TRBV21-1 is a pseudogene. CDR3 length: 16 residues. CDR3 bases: TGTGCCAGCAGCAAAGTCGAAGGGGGCGCAGGTCAGCCCCAGCATTTT. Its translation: CASSKVEGGAGQPQHF.